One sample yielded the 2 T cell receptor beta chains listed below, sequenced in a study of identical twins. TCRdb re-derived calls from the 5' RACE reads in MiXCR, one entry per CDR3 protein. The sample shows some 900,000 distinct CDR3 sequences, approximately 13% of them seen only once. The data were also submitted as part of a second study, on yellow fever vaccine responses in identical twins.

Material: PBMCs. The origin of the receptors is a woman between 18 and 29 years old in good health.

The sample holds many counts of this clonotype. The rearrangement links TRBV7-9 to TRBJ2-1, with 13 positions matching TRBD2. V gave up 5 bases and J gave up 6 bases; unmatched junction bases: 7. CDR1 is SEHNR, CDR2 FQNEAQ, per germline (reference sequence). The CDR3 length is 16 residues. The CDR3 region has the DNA TGTGCCAGCAGCCCAATACTAGCGGGAGGGGGCAATGAGCAGTTCTTC. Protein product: CASSPILAGGGNEQFF.

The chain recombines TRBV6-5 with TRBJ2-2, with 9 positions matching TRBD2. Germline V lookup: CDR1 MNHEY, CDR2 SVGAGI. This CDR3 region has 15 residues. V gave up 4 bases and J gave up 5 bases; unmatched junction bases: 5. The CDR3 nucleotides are TGTGCCAGCAGTTTTAGCGGGAGAAGGACCGGGGAGCTGTTTTTT. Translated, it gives CASSFSGRRTGELFF.